The entry below describes one TCR beta chain. Its antigen is unidentified. The read terminates 3 residues ahead of where the CDR3 ends, so the germline J gene completes it. MY09/MY11 PCR detected cervical HPV DNA; dot-blot assigned genotypes. The sample originates from a study of T cells in women clearing cervical HPV infection. The V segment lost 6 bases and the J segment 7 bases; nucleotides outside the gene matches: 7. The CDR3 runs to 14 residues. Germline V gene data show CDR1 as SNHLY and CDR2 as FYNNEI. Study outcomes and limitations: Repertoire richness, not evenness, was significantly elevated in CIN3+ cases versus controls. Timing of associations relative to infection is unclear; T-cell subsets were not isolated.

Clones were read by immunoSEQ multiplex PCR, and TCRdb kept only the in-frame ones, dropping some. This sample's table reports under 50,000 clones. The chain has TRBV2 and TRBJ2-1, with 9 bases that match TRBD1. The sequencing sample was made of blood buffy coat. The sequence was obtained from a woman aged 18-70 years with a cervical HPV16 infection that either progressed to CIN3+ or cleared (not recorded which). The CDR3 DNA, read in part, is TGTGCCAGCAGGGGACAGGGCCGGTGGAATGAG. This codes for CASRGQGRWNE. The entire CDR3 sequence reads CASRGQGRWNEQFF.